This TCR beta chain is from a study of regulatory T cells in long-lasting Graves disease. This clonotype was seen a handful of times. Time point reported: newly diagnosed GD, antithyroid drugs for less than 3 months. PBMC RNA was the source of the TCR library. The patients were drawn from one endocrinology department in Xi'an, China. iRepertoire HTBI primers and Arm-PCR of CDR3 regions built TCR beta libraries. TCRdb used MiXCR to reprocess the multiplex PCR reads, holding one entry per CDR3 protein. The table records 600,000 to 650,000 distinct CDR3 sequences, 15% to 20% of them present only once. The germline CDR1 and CDR2 sequences are MDHEN and SYDVKM. V gave up 6 bases and J gave up 0 bases, with 15 bases separating them. The CDR3 is 16 amino acids. The sample also formed part of further work on T cells in Graves' hyperthyroidism and ophthalmopathy. Per that study: Disease duration under 2 months; hyperthyroidism patients were aged 18 to 65. Ophthalmopathy stood apart from stable hyperthyroidism in a 13 V-J model.

The rearrangement joins TRBV28 to TRBJ1-5; no definite D call. The TCR comes from a woman aged 25 to 39 with Graves disease. Specimen: peripheral blood mononuclear cells (PBMCs), collected at new diagnosis, from a patient treated with antithyroid drugs. The CDR3 DNA sequence: TGTGCCAGCAGGATCCGCGCGGACTATAGCAATCAGCCCCAGCATTTT. Amino acids: CASRIRADYSNQPQHF.